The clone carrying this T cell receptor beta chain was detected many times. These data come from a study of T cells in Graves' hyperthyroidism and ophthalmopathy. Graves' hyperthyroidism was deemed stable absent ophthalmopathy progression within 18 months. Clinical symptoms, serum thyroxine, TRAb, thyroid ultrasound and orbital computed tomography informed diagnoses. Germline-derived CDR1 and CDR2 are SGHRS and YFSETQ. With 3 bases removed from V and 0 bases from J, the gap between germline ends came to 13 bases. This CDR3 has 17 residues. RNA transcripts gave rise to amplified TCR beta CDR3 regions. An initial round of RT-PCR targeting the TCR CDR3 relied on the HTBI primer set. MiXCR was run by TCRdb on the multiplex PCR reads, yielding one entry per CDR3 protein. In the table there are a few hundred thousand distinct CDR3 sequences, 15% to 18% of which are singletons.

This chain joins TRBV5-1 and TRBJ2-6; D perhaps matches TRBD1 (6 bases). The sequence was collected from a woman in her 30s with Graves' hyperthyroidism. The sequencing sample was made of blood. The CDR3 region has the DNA TGCGCCAGCAGCTCGACAGGATCCCTCTCTGGGGCCAACGTCCTGACTTTC. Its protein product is CASSSTGSLSGANVLTF.